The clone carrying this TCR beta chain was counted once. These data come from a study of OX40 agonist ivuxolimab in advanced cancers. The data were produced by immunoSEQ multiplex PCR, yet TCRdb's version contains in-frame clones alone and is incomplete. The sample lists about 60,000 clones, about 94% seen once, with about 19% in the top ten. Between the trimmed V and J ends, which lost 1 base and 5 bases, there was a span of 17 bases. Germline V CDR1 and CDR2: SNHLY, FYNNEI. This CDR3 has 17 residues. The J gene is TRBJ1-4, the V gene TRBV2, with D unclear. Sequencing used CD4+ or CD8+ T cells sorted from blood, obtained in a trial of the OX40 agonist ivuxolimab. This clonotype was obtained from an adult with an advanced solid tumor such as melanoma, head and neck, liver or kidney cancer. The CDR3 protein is CASSEVEARVHNEKLFF. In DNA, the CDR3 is TGTGCCAGCAGTGAAGTAGAGGCTAGGGTTCACAATGAAAAACTGTTTTTT.